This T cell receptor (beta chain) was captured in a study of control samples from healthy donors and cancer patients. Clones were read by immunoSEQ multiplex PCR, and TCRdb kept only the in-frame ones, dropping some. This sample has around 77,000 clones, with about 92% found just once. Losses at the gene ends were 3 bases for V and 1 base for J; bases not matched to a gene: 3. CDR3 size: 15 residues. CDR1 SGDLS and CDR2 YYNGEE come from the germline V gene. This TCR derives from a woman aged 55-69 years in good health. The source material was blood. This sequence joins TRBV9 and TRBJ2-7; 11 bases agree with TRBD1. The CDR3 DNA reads TGTGCCAGCAGCGATGGACAGGGGGCGTCCTACGAGCAGTACTTC. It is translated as CASSDGQGASYEQYF. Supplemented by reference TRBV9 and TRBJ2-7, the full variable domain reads DSGVTQTPKHLITATGQRVTLRCSPRSGDLSVYWYQQSLDQGLQFLIQYYNGEERAKGNILERFSAQQFPDLHSELNLSSLELGDSALYFCASSDGQGASYEQYFGPGTRLTVT.